The 14 T cell receptor beta chains given below trace back to one sample, sequenced in a study of PD-1 blockade in classical Hodgkin lymphoma. Profiled with immunoSEQ multiplex PCR; TCRdb holds only in-frame clones, not every one. This table has some 34,000 clones, less than 75% appearing once. The sample's time point: cycle 4 day 1 (C4D1), after more than five weeks of nivolumab. All patients experienced relapse after autologous stem cell transplantation, and brentuximab vedotin exposure was variable. The source material was peripheral blood mononuclear cells (PBMCs), sampled before the fourth cycle of nivolumab. The receptors were gathered from a human donor with classical Hodgkin lymphoma.

V is TRBV4-3 and J is TRBJ2-3, with 8 bases matching TRBD1. Losses at the gene ends were 4 bases for V and 5 bases for J; bases not matched to a gene: 5. The CDR3 has 14 amino acids. Germline lookup yields CDR1 LGHNA and CDR2 YSLEER. The CDR3 loop is CASSRGQGIDTQYF. In DNA form, the CDR3 reads TGCGCCAGCAGCCGCGGACAGGGCATAGATACGCAGTATTTT.

This clone was picked up one time. This chain links TRBV10-3 with TRBJ1-2; D unresolved. V was cut by 7 bases and J by 0 bases, with 12 bases left in between. Germline V gene data show CDR1 as ENHRY and CDR2 as SYGVKD. The CDR3 totals 14 residues. The CDR3 sequence is CAINGGEANYGYTF. The DNA of the CDR3 is TGTGCCATCAACGGCGGGGAGGCTAACTATGGCTACACCTTC.

This sequence joins TRBV9 and TRBJ1-5; TRBD1 might be the D (6 bases). This CDR3 spans 17 amino acids. The V end was cut by 4 bases, the J end by 6 bases, with 23 bases between. Germline V gene data show CDR1 as SGDLS and CDR2 as YYNGEE. CDR3 sequence: CASSPTALGGAGQPQHF. The CDR3 bases are TGTGCCAGCAGCCCGACAGCCCTGGGGGGGGCGGGTCAGCCCCAGCATTTT.

The chain couples TRBV7-2 to TRBJ1-6; D unresolved. The CDR3 is 15 amino acids. Germline lookup yields CDR1 SGHTA and CDR2 FQGNSA. V lost 0 bases and J 8 bases, leaving 11 bases between the germline ends. CDR3 sequence (DNA): TGTGCCAGCAGCTTAGCTGCATCGGAGGATTCACCCCTCCACTTT. This gives the protein CASSLAASEDSPLHF.

This rearrangement joins TRBV30 to TRBJ1-1; D is undetermined. V dropped 6 bases and J dropped 1 base, with 12 bases sitting between them. Germline CDR1 reads GTSNPN; CDR2 reads SVGIG (reference sequence). The CDR3 length is 13 residues. Here the CDR3 reads CACIDTTNTEAFF. The CDR3 coding sequence is TGTGCCTGTATCGACACGACGAACACTGAAGCTTTCTTT.

In its sample, this clone was seen once. The chain links TRBV4-3 to TRBJ2-1; no clear D. The germline V gene has CDR1 LGHNA and CDR2 YSLEER. The CDR3 is made up of 14 amino acids. Trimming cost V 0 bases and J 4 bases, with 7 bases left between them. CDR3 sequence reads: CASSQDSVYNEQFF. CDR3 nucleotide sequence: TGCGCCAGCAGCCAAGACTCGGTGTACAATGAGCAGTTCTTC.

This clone was observed a handful of times. The genes are TRBV6-6 and TRBJ1-4; 8 nucleotides align to TRBD1. This CDR3 is built from 14 residues. V dropped 4 bases and J dropped 13; count of bases not matched to a gene: 11. In germline, CDR1 is MNHNY, CDR2 SVGAGI (reference sequence). CDR3 loop: CASSLPGQEVALFF. The CDR3 bases are TGTGCCAGCAGTTTACCGGGACAGGAAGTAGCACTGTTTTTT.

V gene TRBV6-5 combines with J gene TRBJ2-7; the D call may be TRBD1 or TRBD2 (5 bases each). The CDR3 loop spans 12 amino acids. Germline V gene data show CDR1 as MNHEY and CDR2 as SVGAGI. Trimming took off 6 bases at V and 5 bases at J, with 11 bases between the two ends. The CDR3 spells CASRHGTHEQYF. The CDR3, as DNA: TGTGCCAGCAGGCATGGGACCCACGAGCAGTACTTC.

The chain has TRBV30 and TRBJ1-2, with 7 nucleotides matching TRBD1. There are 14 residues in the CDR3. V lost 0 bases to trimming and J lost 4 bases; unmatched junction nucleotides: 5. Germline values: CDR1 GTSNPN, CDR2 SVGIG (reference sequence). This chain's CDR3 is CAWSVLPGGYGYTF. Here the CDR3 DNA reads TGTGCCTGGAGTGTACTCCCAGGGGGCTATGGCTACACCTTC.

The genes are TRBV28 and TRBJ2-7, with D unclear. V lost 2 bases, J lost 7 bases, and 15 bases lay in between. From germline, CDR1 is MDHEN and CDR2 SYDVKM. The CDR3 consists of 14 residues. The CDR3 DNA follows: TGTGCCAGCAGTTTAAGTGCCCTGGGTGGGGAGCAGTACTTC. It yields the protein CASSLSALGGEQYF.

V usage is TRBV29-1 and J usage is TRBJ2-1, with D uncertain. Trimming took off 7 bases at V and 7 bases at J, with 11 bases between the two ends. The germline CDR1 and CDR2 sequences are SQVTM and ANQGSEA. The length of the CDR3 is 11 residues. DNA for the CDR3: TGCAGCGCCGGAGTCATAAATGAGCAGTTCTTC. It yields the protein CSAGVINEQFF.

This chain uses TRBV5-4 with TRBJ1-2; D gene ambiguous. Germline CDR1 reads SGHNT; CDR2 reads YYREEE (reference sequence). The CDR3 consists of 13 residues. V lost 1 base and J lost 4, with 8 bases in between. DNA for the CDR3: TGTGCCAGCAGCTTGATTTCCTTCTATGGCTACACCTTC. Amino acids: CASSLISFYGYTF.

J is TRBJ2-1 and V is TRBV9; 7 bases align to TRBD2. The junction had 8 bases not matched to a gene; V was cut back by 1 base and J by 4 bases. The germline gives CDR1 SGDLS, CDR2 YYNGEE. The CDR3 is 16 amino acids. The CDR3 DNA reads as TGTGCCAGCAGCGTAAAAAGCGGGATGGTGTACAATGAGCAGTTCTTC. This sequence encodes CASSVKSGMVYNEQFF.

This clone was observed a few times. The chain is built from TRBV19 and TRBJ2-7; no reliable D call. The CDR3 loop spans 10 amino acids. V lost 11 bases and J lost 6, with 11 bases in between. Germline V lookup: CDR1 LNHDA, CDR2 SQIVND (reference sequence). CDR3 DNA sequence: TGTGCCGTGGGTTTTACCGAGCAGTACTTC. It encodes CAVGFTEQYF.